This T cell receptor beta chain is drawn from a study of CD8+ T cells in alopecia areata (dated by TCRdb to between 2018 and 2020). For the wider study: Treated patients were enrolled in an open-label pilot trial of oral tofacitinib at 5 to 10 mg twice daily for moderate-to-severe alopecia areata. Patients stayed on tofacitinib for 6 to 18 months and then had 6 months of follow-up off drug so that delayed response and recurrence could be assessed. For the treated patients, the SALT score, which quantifies what percentage of scalp surface area is affected, served as the measure of disease severity. High-throughput TCRbeta sequencing was used to examine T cell clonal expansion in alopecia areata in both the C3H/HeJ mouse model and human patients. Human TCRbeta sequencing covered scalp tissue and sorted CD4+ and CD8+ peripheral blood T cells from patchy and totalis/universalis alopecia areata patients and healthy controls. Patients on tofacitinib were biopsied at baseline and after 4 and 24 weeks of treatment, and several of the patients also had a later scalp biopsy. Clonality in the scalp was compared among normal scalp (n=4), patchy alopecia areata scalp (n=8), and alopecia totalis/universalis scalp (n=8). RNA came from the PAXgene miRNA kit for fixed scalp, the miRNeasy kit for PBMCs, and the RNeasy kit for mouse skin. TCRbeta CDR3 regions were amplified by immunoSEQ multiplex PCR with 35 Vbeta forward and 13 Jbeta reverse primers.

In the paper's terms, the time point label means: approximately 4 weeks on oral tofacitinib. The sample's treatment or condition label, decoded: oral pan-JAK inhibitor, 5-10 mg twice daily. Lesional scalp punch biopsies and peripheral blood were collected from alopecia areata patients. PBMCs were isolated by density centrifugation and stained for CD3, CD4 and CD8, and CD4+ and CD8+ T cells were sorted on a FACSAria. The library was obtained by the immunoSEQ multiplex PCR assay. RNA was extracted from all samples and reverse transcribed into cDNA as template for TCR sequencing. First-strand cDNA was synthesized with SuperScript III using a 2:1 mix of oligo-dT and random hexamers. Amplification bias was assessed with a synthetic immune receptor repertoire, and residual bias was removed computationally. As for the original processing: After raw reads were preprocessed to remove errors, the CDR3 was defined following IMGT conventions as running from the conserved cysteine to phenylalanine. Clonality was computed by normalizing Shannon entropy by log2 of the number of productive unique TCRs and subtracting the result from 1. CD4 or CD8 identity of scalp clones was inferred by cross-referencing scalp TCRbeta sequences with sorted blood CD4 and CD8 repertoires. TCRdb mirrors the immuneACCESS table, restricted to in-frame sequences. Some clones are absent from its copies; in checked studies, under half trace to an unresolved V gene, and the reason for the others is unknown. The DNA was the basis for D and trimming; V, J and clone size are from that table. The sample table shows under 150,000 clones, and over 60% are seen once. Of the sample, 5.7% is held by the ten largest clones.

The CDR3 has 14 amino acids, counting the end cysteine and phenylalanine. Only CDR3 DNA is held: 42 bases, read in frame from base 1. Trimming accounts for 3 bases at V and 5 bases at J, while the number of junction bases matched to no gene is 4. Reading the germline V gene gives CDR1 SGHTA and CDR2 FQGNSA. What the authors observed across the whole study: With tofacitinib, both scalp clonality and the number of expanded CD8+ clones among the top 100 scalp clones went down significantly. Compared with mice, TCR sequences shared between patients were less clear, possibly partly because of HLA diversity across the patient population. During tofacitinib treatment, many expanded lesional clones remained in scalp and blood, and this persistence may partly explain relapse after treatment is stopped. Scalp TCR repertoire analysis is complicated because resident alphabeta T cells in normal human skin are also sequenced, whereas mouse skin is dominated by gammadelta T cells. Higher clonality and more expanded CD8+ clones were observed in lesional scalp than in normal scalp, particularly in alopecia totalis/universalis, a finding suggestive of antigenic drive. The treated cohort was small, with a single nonresponder, so links between baseline CD8+ expansion and response need larger studies.

Notes on this clone: The clone's antigen remains unknown. No much larger clone exists at a distance of one base, and base qualities are not known.

The sequencing used CD4+ T cells sorted from blood, collected at week 4, from a patient treated with tofacitinib. The TCR comes from a human donor with alopecia areata. The chain uses TRBV7-2 and TRBJ2-4; the junction holds 7 bases that match TRBD1. The bases are TGTGCCAGCAGCTTCCGGGACAGAGAAAACATTCAGTACTTC. Translation gives CASSFRDRENIQYF.